This entry is about one T cell receptor beta chain. The data stem from a study of technical replicates of blood from several donors. Sequencing was performed with immunoSEQ multiplex PCR; in TCRdb, only in-frame clones are kept and a portion is missing. The table has approximately 100,000 clones, roughly 95% seen once; the top ten hold approximately 0.21%. The origin of this receptor is a human donor in good health. Material for sequencing was T cells isolated from PBMCs.

The CDR3 DNA reads TGTGCCAGCAGCCCCCACCTGGCGGGGGACACTGAAGCTTTCTTT. This encodes CASSPHLAGDTEAFF. The genes are TRBV11-2 and TRBJ1-1, with D maybe TRBD1 (5 bases). CDR1 is SGHAT and CDR2 is FQNNGV in the germline V gene. This CDR3 has 15 residues. Trimming stripped 5 bases from V and 3 bases from J, with 16 bases between.